Only a few counts were recorded for the clone carrying this TCR beta chain. Its antigen is not identified. The CDR3 has 21 amino acids. CDR1 MNHEY and CDR2 SMNVEV come from the germline V gene (reference sequence). V lost 0 bases to trimming and J lost 2 bases, with 28 bases between them. Sequenced by immunoSEQ multiplex PCR; TCRdb stores in-frame clones only, minus some. The sample holds 20,000 to 25,000 clones, approximately 80% seen once. The entry originates in a study of STAT5B mutations in CD4+ large granular lymphocyte leukemia. Broader study findings: CD4-sorted patient repertoires seemed more clonal than healthy CD4+ repertoires. Top patient clones used TRBV06 genes more often: 8/27 versus 2/35 in controls.

This sequence originates from a human donor in good health. The sequencing input was CD4+ T cells from blood buffy coats. V gene TRBV27 combines with J gene TRBJ2-5; perhaps TRBD1 as D (5 bases). CDR3 DNA sequence: TGTGCCAGCAGTTTATCGTTTTCACTCCTCCGACCGGGCAGGGATCAAGAGACCCAGTACTTC. Its translation: CASSLSFSLLRPGRDQETQYF.